This T cell receptor (beta chain) derives from a study of CXCR3-negative and CXCR3-positive naive CD8 T cells. Study summary: Across all libraries, TRB reads numbered some 140 million, with about 1.5 +/- 0.3 million in each library.

Naive CD8+ T cells were CD45RO-CCR7+CD27+CD95-. The CDR3 is 12 residues long. Germline-derived CDR1 and CDR2 are DFQATT and SNEGSKA (reference sequence). UMI-labeled 5' RACE TRB cDNA libraries were prepared from the cells. TCRdb re-called the 5' RACE reads and catalogs CDR3 proteins one per entry, DNA excluded. The sample has around 60,000 distinct CDR3 sequences; the top ten hold about 0.84%. Study-level findings and limits: Naive cells positive for CXCR3 carried more hydrophobic TRB CDR3s than CXCR3-negative ones.

About this clonotype itself: Its antigen remains unidentified.

The chain is built from TRBV20-1 and TRBJ2-7; TCRdb designates TRBD1, a call that cannot be tested without DNA. The sample consisted of naive CXCR3+ CD8+ T cells from blood. Stated subset: CD45RO-CCR7+CD27+CD95- naive CD8+ T cells expressing CXCR3 (TNR3+). The source is a human donor in good health. Some clones in this sample may be carry-over from other donors' samples. The CDR3 spells CSAPDRSSEQYF.